This TCR beta chain was sequenced during a study of PD-1 blockade in classical Hodgkin lymphoma. In the study overall: Nivolumab dosing for patients was 3 mg/kg, administered intravenously every 2 weeks. Study-level findings and limits: TCR diversity in CD4+, not CD8+, cells rose significantly by C4D1.

In every patient, relapse followed autologous stem cell transplantation, while exposure to brentuximab vedotin differed. Progressive disease, partial response or complete response was each patient's best response. As for this clone: Its antigen is undetermined.

Libraries were prepared by immunoSEQ multiplex PCR; TCRdb keeps only in-frame clonotypes and omits some of them. The sample lists over 10,000 clones, over 75% occurring once. This CDR3 has 19 amino acids. This TCR came from a human donor with classical Hodgkin lymphoma. The chain links TRBV21-1 to TRBJ2-5. TRBV21-1 is deemed a pseudogene. The material sequenced was peripheral blood mononuclear cells (PBMCs), taken at baseline. The CDR3: CASSKKRNKMDQIRETQYF. The CDR3 region has the DNA TGTGCCAGCAGCAAAAAACGTAACAAAATGGACCAAATTCGGGAGACCCAGTACTTC.